What follows are 15 T cell receptor beta chains derived from one specimen sequenced in a study of T cells in Graves' hyperthyroidism and ophthalmopathy. Using RNA transcripts as the source, TCR beta CDR3 regions were amplified. The HTBI primer set served for first-round RT-PCR of the TCR CDR3. TCRdb redid the calling of the multiplex PCR reads with MiXCR, one entry per CDR3 protein. The sample has 600,000 to 650,000 distinct CDR3 sequences; around 15% are singletons. What was sequenced was blood. These TCRs come from a woman aged 30 to 39 with Graves' hyperthyroidism.

This clonotype was seen only once. The rearrangement uses TRBV2 and TRBJ2-3; TRBD1 matches 9 bases. Germline CDR1 and CDR2: SNHLY and FYNNEI. Unmatched junction bases numbered 5, after V lost 10 bases and J lost 6 bases. This CDR3 spans 12 amino acids. This chain's CDR3 is CATGTGLDTQYF. Written as DNA, the CDR3 is TGTGCCACCGGGACAGGGTTGGATACGCAGTATTTT.

This clonotype turned up a few times. This chain connects TRBV5-1 to TRBJ2-5; D ambiguous. With 5 bases removed from V and 0 bases from J, the gap between germline ends came to 11 bases. The CDR3 loop spans 14 amino acids. Germline CDR1 reads SGHRS; CDR2 reads YFSETQ. The CDR3 reads CASRPPWDQETQYF. As DNA, the CDR3 is TGCGCCAGCAGACCTCCGTGGGACCAAGAGACCCAGTACTTC.

This rearrangement joins TRBV28 to TRBJ2-7, with D possibly matching TRBD1 (6 bases). Germline lookup yields CDR1 MDHEN and CDR2 SYDVKM. The CDR3 covers 16 residues. Deletions cut 6 bases from V and 2 bases from J, with 20 bases between. CDR3 protein: CASSLPAGALTYEQYF. CDR3 bases: TGTGCCAGCAGCCTCCCCGCAGGGGCCCTCACCTACGAGCAGTACTTC.

This clonotype was recorded at least ten times. The V gene is TRBV3-1, the J gene TRBJ2-1, with 7 positions matching TRBD2. CDR3 size: 14 residues. Losses at the gene ends were 0 bases for V and 9 bases for J; bases not matched to a gene: 5. CDR1 and CDR2 (germline): LGHDT, YNNKEL (reference sequence). CDR3 in DNA: TGTGCCAGCAGCCAAGATAGGACTAGTGGTGAGCAGTTCTTC. This gives the protein CASSQDRTSGEQFF.

This clonotype came up many times. The chain recombines TRBV5-1 with TRBJ2-7; D is perhaps TRBD1 (5 bases). CDR1 is SGHRS and CDR2 is YFSETQ in the germline V gene. The CDR3 has 15 residues. V lost 4 bases to trimming and J lost 3 bases, with 17 bases between them. CDR3 loop: CASSRLGQPDYEQYF. The CDR3 DNA sequence: TGCGCCAGCAGCAGATTGGGGCAGCCGGACTACGAGCAGTACTTC. Together with reference TRBV5-1 and TRBJ2-7, the CDR3 gives the full variable domain: KAGVTQTPRYLIKTRGQQVTLSCSPISGHRSVSWYQQTPGQGLQFLFEYFSETQRNKGNFPGRFSGRQFSNSRSEMNVSTLELGDSALYLCASSRLGQPDYEQYFGPGTRLTVT.

Ten or more counts support this clonotype. This chain uses TRBV5-1 with TRBJ2-1, with a weak D call TRBD2 (6 bases). Germline loops: CDR1 SGHRS, CDR2 YFSETQ. V lost 4 bases and J lost 5, with 16 bases in between. CDR3 length: 15 residues. CDR3 DNA: TGCGCCAGCAGCCGCGGGGCTAGCGCTAACAATGAGCAGTTCTTC. Translating gives CASSRGASANNEQFF.

This clonotype was detected ten times or more. The chain uses TRBV20-1 and TRBJ2-3; D might be TRBD2 (6 bases). V lost 1 base, J lost 5 bases, and 13 bases lay in between. CDR3 size: 14 residues. The germline V gene encodes CDR1 DFQATT and CDR2 SNEGSKA (reference sequence). The CDR3 loop is CSARASVWIDTQYF. The CDR3 DNA follows: TGCAGTGCTAGAGCTAGCGTATGGATAGATACGCAGTATTTT.

This clonotype was counted ten times or more. V gene TRBV6-2 or TRBV6-3 combines with J gene TRBJ1-5, with 9 bases lining up with TRBD1. Per germline, CDR1 MNHEY and CDR2 SVGEGT. V trimming: 6 bases; J trimming: 6 bases; junction bases outside the gene matches: 6. This CDR3 is 14 amino acids long. Here the CDR3 reads CASSLTGGTQPQHF. CDR3 DNA sequence: TGTGCCAGCAGCTTAACAGGGGGCACTCAGCCCCAGCATTTT.

For this clonotype: Germline and junction disagree at one end, which may indicate a read error. This rearrangement joins TRBV30 to TRBJ2-5, with 7 bases that match TRBD2. The CDR3 extends over 17 amino acids. Germline V gene sequence: CDR1 GTSNPN, CDR2 SVGIG (reference sequence). CDR3 residues: CTWSVRLTSSGQETQYF. DNA of the CDR3: TGTACCTGGAGTGTCCGATTAACATCTAGCGGCCAAGAGACCCAGTACTTC.

This clonotype was counted between two and nine times. This sequence joins TRBV5-1 and TRBJ1-4; TRBD1 agrees at 8 bases. CDR1 is SGHRS, CDR2 YFSETQ, per germline. The trim removed 4 bases at V and 7 bases at J, leaving 9 bases unmatched. The CDR3 contains 15 residues. Here the CDR3 DNA reads TGCGCCAGCAGCCCACAGACAGGGGCGAGTGAAAAACTGTTTTTT. Amino acid sequence: CASSPQTGASEKLFF.

In this sample, this clonotype turned up a few times. The rearrangement joins TRBV10-3 to TRBJ2-1, with 9 bases lining up with TRBD2. CDR3 length equals 14 residues. Trimming took 4 bases from V and 3 from J; bases not matched to a gene: 1. Germline V gene lookup returns CDR1 ENHRY and CDR2 SYGVKD. CDR3 loop: CAISGLADYNEQFF. The CDR3 DNA reads as TGTGCCATCAGTGGACTAGCGGACTACAATGAGCAGTTCTTC.

The rearrangement joins TRBV29-1 to TRBJ2-7; 9 bases match TRBD2. The CDR3 totals 17 residues. The germline V gene encodes CDR1 SQVTM and CDR2 ANQGSEA. The J segment lost 4 bases and the V segment lost 1 base, leaving 14 bases of the junction unmatched. Here the CDR3 DNA reads TGCAGCGTTGAAGTCCGGCGGGAGGGCCAATTCGGGTACGAGCAGTACTTC. Amino acids: CSVEVRREGQFGYEQYF.

This clonotype was counted many times. This chain links TRBV12-3 or TRBV12-4 with TRBJ2-7; 10 nucleotides match TRBD1. J lost 3 bases, V lost 5 bases, and 4 bases had no gene match. The CDR3 is 14 amino acids. The DNA of the CDR3 is TGTGCCAGCAGTCCCGGGACAGGGGACTACGAGCAGTACTTC. Translating gives CASSPGTGDYEQYF.

This clonotype was seen ten or more times. CDR3 bases: TGTGCCAGCAGTTTTCGGCAGGCTAATTCACCCCTCCACTTT. This encodes CASSFRQANSPLHF. The genes are TRBV27 and TRBJ1-6; D call uncertain. The CDR3 extends over 14 amino acids. Trimming left V 3 bases short and J 6 bases short, with 9 bases between. Per germline, CDR1 MNHEY and CDR2 SMNVEV (reference sequence).

This chain connects TRBV7-9 to TRBJ2-5; D unclear. With 5 bases removed from V and 5 bases from J, the gap between germline ends came to 9 bases. Looked up from germline, CDR1 is SEHNR and CDR2 is FQNEAQ (reference sequence). The CDR3 runs 12 residues. The CDR3 DNA reads TGTGCCAGCAGCGGTGGGGTGGAGACCCAGTACTTC. As protein: CASSGGVETQYF.